The 29 T cell receptor beta chains in this list originate from one sample, sequenced in a study of cytomegalovirus exposure and HLA in healthy donors. A multiplex PCR was run with 60 Vbeta primers and 13 Jbeta primers. Profiling relied on immunoSEQ multiplex PCR, and the TCRdb table lists in-frame clones only, not all of them. Of approximately 150,000 clones in the sample, roughly 68% were seen once. The sequenced sample consisted of PBMCs. The receptor set was obtained from a man aged 25 to 40 in good health and CMV-seropositive.

The gene calls are TRBV27 and TRBJ2-7; D perhaps matches TRBD2 (5 bases). This CDR3 has 17 amino acids. Looked up from germline, CDR1 is MNHEY and CDR2 is SMNVEV (reference sequence). Trimming stripped 5 bases from V and 5 bases from J, with 25 bases between. The CDR3 DNA is TGTGCCAGCAGTACTTCTAACACCCGGGGATCCTTCGACGAGCAGTACTTC. Its translation is CASSTSNTRGSFDEQYF.

V is TRBV7-9 and J is TRBJ2-7; 8 bases line up with TRBD2. Germline V gene sequence: CDR1 SEHNR, CDR2 FQNEAQ (reference sequence). V dropped 3 bases and J dropped 5; count of bases not matched to a gene: 3. The CDR3 consists of 13 residues. The CDR3 DNA reads TGTGCCAGCAGCTTTCCGGGAGGGGACGAGCAGTACTTC. Protein sequence: CASSFPGGDEQYF.

The genes are TRBV7-5 and TRBJ2-7; the table names TRBD1, a call not compared with the DNA. TRBV7-5 is classified as a pseudogene. The CDR3 extends over 14 amino acids. The CDR3 DNA follows: TGTGTCAGAAGCTTAGCTGTGCAGGGCTACGAGCAGTACTTC. This sequence encodes CVRSLAVQGYEQYF.

CDR3 protein: CASSQDYGISRYGYTF. The DNA of the CDR3 is TGTGCCAGCAGCCAAGACTATGGTATAAGTCGGTATGGCTACACCTTC. The rearrangement links TRBV4-2 to TRBJ1-2; no definite D call. V lost 0 bases and J 5 bases, leaving 16 bases between the germline ends. Germline V gene lookup returns CDR1 LGHNA and CDR2 YNFKEQ. This CDR3 has 16 amino acids.

In its sample, this clone was seen once. One end of the junction is discordant with germline, which a read error may explain. Other DNA sequences in the same sample also yield this CDR3. The V gene is TRBV7-9, the J gene TRBJ1-1; D gene uncertain. Germline V gives CDR1 SEHNR, CDR2 FQNEAQ (reference sequence). The CDR3 runs to 13 residues. CDR3 sequence: CASSLAGEREAFF. The CDR3 DNA follows: TGTGCTAGCAGCTTGGCTGGGGAGAGGGAAGCTTTCTTT.

V and J are TRBV7-9 and TRBJ1-3; weak D call: TRBD1 (6 bases). Between the trimmed V and J ends, which lost 0 bases and 3 bases, there was a span of 6 bases. CDR3 length equals 14 residues. Germline V gene sequence: CDR1 SEHNR, CDR2 FQNEAQ (reference sequence). CDR3 sequence (DNA): TGTGCCAGCAGCTTAGCAGGGGGTGGAAACACCATATATTTT. The encoded protein is CASSLAGGGNTIYF.

The CDR3 protein is CASSVQVSYEQYF. The CDR3 region has the DNA TGTGCCAGCAGTGTACAGGTTAGCTACGAGCAGTACTTC. The chain carries TRBV6-1 and TRBJ2-7; tentative D call: TRBD1 (5 bases). The CDR3 contains 13 residues. The V gene lost 4 bases and the J gene lost 3 bases, with 10 bases spanning the gap. Germline lookup yields CDR1 MNHNS and CDR2 SASEGT.

The sample holds a few counts of this clone. The chain links TRBV6-5 to TRBJ1-1; no reliable D call. The V gene's germline CDR1 is MNHEY and CDR2 SVGAGI. The CDR3 extends over 14 amino acids. The V end was cut by 6 bases, the J end by 5 bases, with 16 bases between. CDR3 DNA sequence: TGTGCCAGCAGGAGCCCAAGGAGGAATACTGAAGCTTTCTTT. Translation: CASRSPRRNTEAFF.

The table lists this clone with a few counts. This chain links TRBV7-3 with TRBJ2-1; D is unresolved. The CDR3 contains 13 residues. Looked up from germline, CDR1 is SGHTA and CDR2 is FQGTGA. V was trimmed by 1 base and J by 6 bases, leaving 7 bases between them. In nucleotides, the CDR3 is TGTGCCAGCAGCTTAAGTCTTATCAATGAGCAGTTCTTC. Amino acids: CASSLSLINEQFF.

The genes are TRBV30 and TRBJ1-5; 9 bases align to TRBD1. This CDR3 is built from 14 residues. Germline V gene sequence: CDR1 GTSNPN, CDR2 SVGIG (reference sequence). After removal of 5 bases from V and 7 bases from J, the junction contained 9 bases not matched to a gene. Here the CDR3 reads CAWEQNRGRQPQHF. The CDR3 DNA sequence: TGTGCCTGGGAACAGAACAGGGGGCGGCAGCCCCAGCATTTT.

The chain links TRBV28 to TRBJ2-3; 13 bases are a match to TRBD2. Trimming took 6 bases from V and 5 from J; bases not matched to a gene: 5. CDR1 is MDHEN and CDR2 is SYDVKM in the germline V gene. The CDR3 is made up of 15 amino acids. The CDR3 region is CASSSLAGGVDTQYF. The DNA for the CDR3 is TGTGCCAGCAGCTCACTAGCGGGAGGGGTAGATACGCAGTATTTT.

This chain connects TRBV11-3 to TRBJ2-5; a possible D gene is TRBD2 (6 bases). V was shortened by 8 bases and J by 1 base, with 14 bases between the two germline ends. The germline gives CDR1 SGHNT, CDR2 YENEEA. The CDR3 has 14 residues. For the CDR3, the DNA is TGTGCCAGCCGGGAACGGGGGTCCCAAGAGACCCAGTACTTC. It translates to CASRERGSQETQYF. The variable domain in full, with the rest retrieved from reference TRBV11-3 and TRBJ2-5, is EAGVVQSPRYKIIEKKQPVAFWCNPISGHNTLYWYLQNLGQGPELLIRYENEEAVDDSQLPKDRFSAERLKGVDSTLKIQPAELGDSAVYLCASRERGSQETQYFGPGTRLLVL.

The table lists this clone with a few counts. The chain employs TRBV9 and TRBJ2-5; 9 positions agree with TRBD1. V lost 3 bases and J lost 1; bases outside the gene matches: 7. CDR1 SGDLS and CDR2 YYNGEE come from the germline V gene. The CDR3 extends over 16 amino acids. This CDR3 is CASSDPGTGSQETQYF. CDR3 DNA sequence: TGTGCCAGCAGCGACCCCGGGACAGGGTCCCAAGAGACCCAGTACTTC.

The table lists this clone with a few counts. The rearrangement joins TRBV11-2 to TRBJ2-1; 7 bases fit TRBD1. CDR1 and CDR2 from the germline V gene are SGHAT and FQNNGV. V gave up 5 bases and J gave up 5 bases; unmatched junction bases: 12. The CDR3 loop spans 16 amino acids. The CDR3 loop reads CASSPHDREYDNEQFF. In nucleotides, the CDR3 is TGTGCCAGCAGCCCTCACGACAGGGAGTACGACAATGAGCAGTTCTTC.

This chain joins TRBV30 and TRBJ2-1; TRBD1 matches 9 bases. Germline values: CDR1 GTSNPN, CDR2 SVGIG (reference sequence). J gave up 7 bases and V 8 bases, and 9 bases lay outside the gene matches. The CDR3 runs to 13 residues. This CDR3 reads CAGGEGQGNEQFF. DNA of the CDR3: TGTGCCGGGGGCGAGGGACAGGGAAATGAGCAGTTCTTC.

The chain has TRBV9 and TRBJ1-3; D is ambiguous. CDR3 size: 17 residues. The ends were cut back, 0 bases at V and 2 bases at J, with 15 bases in the middle. Per germline, CDR1 SGDLS and CDR2 YYNGEE. This CDR3 reads CASSVEMGASPGNTIYF. In DNA form, the CDR3 reads TGTGCCAGCAGCGTAGAGATGGGAGCCTCTCCTGGAAACACCATATATTTT.

The chain recombines TRBV6-6 with TRBJ1-4; D is ambiguous. This CDR3 comprises 16 residues. The V and J ends lost 2 bases and 0 bases respectively, with 10 bases between them. CDR1 and CDR2 from the germline V gene are MNHNY and SVGAGI (reference sequence). CDR3 protein: CASSYLADTTNEKLFF. The CDR3 bases are TGTGCCAGCAGTTACCTGGCGGATACAACTAATGAAAAACTGTTTTTT.

V usage is TRBV2 and J usage is TRBJ2-1; 7 bases match TRBD2. Trimming at V came to 6 bases and at J to 3 bases, leaving 5 bases not matched to a gene. From germline, CDR1 is SNHLY and CDR2 FYNNEI. This CDR3 is built from 14 residues. CDR3 in amino acids: CASRSGMIYNEQFF. The CDR3 region has the DNA TGTGCCAGCAGAAGCGGGATGATCTACAATGAGCAGTTCTTC.

The chain couples TRBV6-1 to TRBJ1-4, with D perhaps TRBD1 (5 bases). This CDR3 contains 13 residues. V was clipped by 6 bases and J by 11 bases, with 16 bases between them. Germline CDR1 is MNHNS and CDR2 is SASEGT. The CDR3 here is CASSPEQGSKLFF. CDR3 in DNA: TGTGCCAGCAGCCCAGAGCAGGGAAGCAAACTGTTTTTT.

This clone was detected a few times. The rearrangement uses TRBV7-9 and TRBJ2-1; 8 nucleotides match TRBD2. This CDR3 has 14 residues. V lost 5 bases to trimming and J lost 4 bases; unmatched junction nucleotides: 4. Germline assignment: CDR1 SEHNR and CDR2 FQNEAQ (reference sequence). The CDR3 DNA sequence: TGTGCCAGCAGCACAATAGCGGGATACAATGAGCAGTTCTTC. This gives the protein CASSTIAGYNEQFF.

Comment on this clone: At the DNA level, this CDR3 is encoded by other sequences in the same sample as well. The gene calls are TRBV5-4 and TRBJ2-3; no clear D gene. The V end was cut by 4 bases, the J end by 0 bases, with 3 bases between. The length of the CDR3 is 12 residues. Looked up from germline, CDR1 is SGHNT and CDR2 is YYREEE (reference sequence). The CDR3 spells CASSLSTDTQYF. CDR3 sequence (DNA): TGTGCCAGCAGCCTTAGCACAGATACGCAGTATTTT. Based on the CDR3 plus reference TRBV5-4 and TRBJ2-3, the full variable domain is ETGVTQSPTHLIKTRGQQVTLRCSSQSGHNTVSWYQQALGQGPQFIFQYYREEENGRGNFPPRFSGLQFPNYSSELNVNALELDDSALYLCASSLSTDTQYFGPGTRLTVL.

This chain uses TRBV11-2 with TRBJ2-1; D may be TRBD2 (5 bases). Trimming removed 5 bases at V and 10 bases at J, with 24 bases between. Looked up from germline, CDR1 is SGHAT and CDR2 is FQNNGV. This CDR3 is built from 16 residues. The CDR3 spells CASSVGAVDGVEEQFF. In DNA form, the CDR3 reads TGTGCCAGCAGCGTAGGAGCGGTGGATGGGGTAGAGGAGCAGTTCTTC.

V and J are TRBV10-1 and TRBJ2-3; D call uncertain. Deletions cut 0 bases from V and 2 bases from J, with 15 bases between. The V gene's germline CDR1 is WNHNN and CDR2 SYGVQD (reference sequence). This CDR3 is 17 amino acids long. The CDR3 DNA reads TGCGCCAGCAGTGAGTCTGCTCTCCTTGGCAACACAGATACGCAGTATTTT. Encoded protein: CASSESALLGNTDTQYF.

This chain links TRBV5-1 with TRBJ1-6; TRBD1 is a possible D gene (5 bases). CDR3 length: 13 residues. The V and J ends lost 1 base and 11 bases respectively, with 10 bases between them. Germline CDR1 SGHRS, CDR2 YFSETQ. The CDR3 DNA is TGCGCCAGCAGCTTGTTGGAGGGGACACCCCTCCACTTT. Translation: CASSLLEGTPLHF.

J is TRBJ2-7 and V is TRBV7-8; the match to TRBD1 covers 9 bases. CDR3 length equals 12 residues. Germline-derived CDR1 and CDR2 are SGHVS and FQNEAQ. V trimming: 5 bases; J trimming: 12 bases; junction bases outside the gene matches: 8. This chain's CDR3 is CASSRTGDLAYF. The CDR3 DNA reads TGTGCCAGCAGCCGGACAGGGGACCTCGCGTACTTC.

Concerning this clone itself: Distinct nucleotide sequences in the sample also encode this CDR3. The chain uses TRBV30 and TRBJ1-2, with a possible D match to TRBD1 (6 bases). V was shortened by 0 bases and J by 8 bases, with 13 bases between the two germline ends. The CDR3 totals 13 residues. CDR1 is GTSNPN and CDR2 is SVGIG in the germline V gene (reference sequence). The CDR3 region is CAWSVQDSGGYTF. CDR3 nucleotides: TGTGCCTGGAGTGTTCAGGACAGTGGCGGCTACACCTTC.

This sequence joins TRBV7-9 and TRBJ2-7, with 10 nucleotides matching TRBD2. Germline V CDR1 and CDR2: SEHNR, FQNEAQ (reference sequence). V dropped 5 bases and J dropped 4; count of bases not matched to a gene: 11. This CDR3 has 16 amino acids. Here the CDR3 DNA reads TGTGCCAGCAGCAGACCGACCGGGACTAGCGAGTACGAGCAGTACTTC. Residues: CASSRPTGTSEYEQYF.

This clone was seen just once. The chain links TRBV30 to TRBJ2-7; 12 bases are a match to TRBD2. The germline V gene encodes CDR1 GTSNPN and CDR2 SVGIG (reference sequence). J gave up 0 bases and V 5 bases, and 2 bases lay outside the gene matches. The CDR3 contains 14 residues. In DNA, the CDR3 is TGTGCCTGGGGACTAGCGGGATTCTCCTACGAGCAGTACTTC. Its translation is CAWGLAGFSYEQYF. The full variable domain, rest sourced from reference TRBV30 and TRBJ2-7, is SQTIHQWPATLVQPVGSPLSLECTVEGTSNPNLYWYRQAAGRGLQLLFYSVGIGQISSEVPQNLSASRPQDRQFILSSKKLLLSDSGFYLCAWGLAGFSYEQYFGPGTRLTVT.

This clone was recorded a few times. The V call is TRBV6-1, the J call TRBJ1-4, with TRBD1 matching over 7 bases. The CDR3 has 14 amino acids. Trimming at V came to 7 bases and at J to 5 bases, leaving 7 bases not matched to a gene. Germline V gene sequence: CDR1 MNHNS, CDR2 SASEGT. In DNA form, the CDR3 reads TGTGCCAGCAAGATCGGGACAGCCAATGAAAAACTGTTTTTT. The encoded protein is CASKIGTANEKLFF.